These 9 T cell receptor beta chains originate from one sample sequenced in a study of cytomegalovirus exposure and HLA in healthy donors. The PCR had 60 Vbeta and 13 Jbeta primers. Sequencing used immunoSEQ multiplex PCR; TCRdb keeps in-frame clones, though not all of them. The data contain about 120,000 clones, roughly three quarters of them singletons. Specimen: PBMCs. These TCRs come from a young woman in good health and CMV-seronegative.

This chain connects TRBV4-1 to TRBJ1-2; D remains ambiguous. CDR1 MGHRA and CDR2 YSYEKL come from the germline V gene. V was trimmed by 4 bases and J by 2 bases, leaving 11 bases between them. This CDR3 comprises 14 residues. The CDR3 coding sequence is TGCGCCAGCAGCCTCGATACGGTGAACTATGGCTACACCTTC. Residues: CASSLDTVNYGYTF.

The chain recombines TRBV5-1 with TRBJ2-5; 15 positions match TRBD2. This CDR3 region has 16 residues. Germline assignment: CDR1 SGHRS and CDR2 YFSETQ. With 3 bases clipped from V and 2 bases from J, the junction kept 2 bases outside the gene matches. As DNA, the CDR3 is TGCGCCAGCAGCTCCGGGACTAGCGGGGGGCAAGAGACCCAGTACTTC. Amino acids: CASSSGTSGGQETQYF.

The gene calls are TRBV9 and TRBJ1-4; tentatively, D is TRBD1 (5 bases). Per the germline V gene, CDR1 is SGDLS and CDR2 is YYNGEE. V was pared by 4 bases and J by 5 bases, with 18 bases between. This CDR3 contains 16 residues. The CDR3 spells CASSRQTRGLNEKLFF. For the CDR3, the DNA is TGTGCCAGCAGCCGACAAACGCGGGGACTGAATGAAAAACTGTTTTTT.

The chain employs TRBV4-1 and TRBJ1-1, with D perhaps matching TRBD1 (6 bases). This CDR3 contains 15 residues. V lost 3 bases and J lost 1, with 12 bases in between. Germline V CDR1 and CDR2: MGHRA, YSYEKL. For the CDR3, the DNA is TGCGCCAGCAGCCACTCACTCAGGGGGAACACTGAAGCTTTCTTT. Its protein product is CASSHSLRGNTEAFF.

This clone was detected once. This chain joins TRBV4-2 and TRBJ1-6, with D hard to call. CDR1 and CDR2 from the germline V gene are LGHNA and YNFKEQ. The ends were cut back, 2 bases at V and 0 bases at J, with 5 bases in the middle. This CDR3 spans 15 amino acids. This chain's CDR3 is CASSQRSSYNSPLHF. CDR3 DNA sequence: TGTGCCAGCAGCCAAAGGAGCTCCTATAATTCACCCCTCCACTTT.

This clone has a handful of counts. V usage is TRBV10-2 and J usage is TRBJ1-6; unclear D gene. V lost 3 bases and J lost 8, with 11 bases in between. Germline CDR1 reads WSHSY; CDR2 reads SAAADI. This CDR3 contains 14 residues. The CDR3 loop is CASSEGSSYSPLHF. CDR3 sequence (DNA): TGCGCCAGCAGTGAAGGGAGTTCGTATTCACCCCTCCACTTT.

The J gene is TRBJ1-1, the V gene TRBV30; maybe TRBD1 (5 bases). The CDR3 sequence is 15 residues long. Germline CDR1 GTSNPN, CDR2 SVGIG (reference sequence). Between the trimmed V and J ends, which lost 0 bases and 0 bases, there was a span of 11 bases. CDR3 DNA sequence: TGTGCCTGGAGTGTAGGCATGGACATGAACACTGAAGCTTTCTTT. Amino acids: CAWSVGMDMNTEAFF.

Only one count was recorded for this clone. The V and J genes are TRBV5-6 and TRBJ2-1; no clear D gene. CDR3 length: 14 amino acids. V was trimmed by 4 bases and J by 5 bases, leaving 13 bases between them. Germline V gives CDR1 SGHDT, CDR2 YYEEEE. CDR3 sequence (DNA): TGTGCCAGCAGCCCCCGTGGCTTGAACAATGAGCAGTTCTTC. Translation gives CASSPRGLNNEQFF.

This sequence joins TRBV5-1 and TRBJ1-1; D gene ambiguous. The CDR3 consists of 14 residues. V was pared by 1 base and J by 1 base, with 8 bases between. Germline CDR1 reads SGHRS; CDR2 reads YFSETQ. The CDR3: CASSLTAPNTEAFF. DNA for the CDR3: TGCGCCAGCAGCTTGACAGCTCCGAACACTGAAGCTTTCTTT.